This T cell receptor (beta chain) was captured in a study of OX40 agonist ivuxolimab in advanced cancers. Study overall: Intravenous ivuxolimab at 0.01 to 10 mg/kg was given to patients every 2 weeks. Cohort: roughly 80% men, mean age around 55, aged roughly 20 to 79. There were three patients with partial responses, one having hepatocellular carcinoma and two cutaneous melanoma. Whole-study findings and limits: Researchers report that CD8+ T cells had, on average, more expanded clones than CD4+.

This clone was observed a single time. The target antigen is unknown. Repertoires were generated with immunoSEQ multiplex PCR, while TCRdb's copy carries only in-frame clones and drops some. The sample comprises 9,000 to 13,000 clones, around 80% of which are singletons, and more than 14% rests with the top ten. The sequenced sample was CD4+ or CD8+ T cells sorted from blood, obtained in a trial of the OX40 agonist ivuxolimab. This receptor was identified in an adult with an advanced solid tumor such as melanoma, head and neck, liver or kidney cancer.

The DNA of the CDR3 is TGCGCCAGCAGCCACATCGGGGAGGTATTTGAAGCTTTCTTT. This gives the protein CASSHIGEVFEAFF. The gene calls are TRBV4-1 and TRBJ1-1; D is ambiguous. V gave up 3 bases and J gave up 7 bases, with 15 bases separating them. The germline CDR1 and CDR2 sequences are MGHRA and YSYEKL. The length of the CDR3 is 14 residues.